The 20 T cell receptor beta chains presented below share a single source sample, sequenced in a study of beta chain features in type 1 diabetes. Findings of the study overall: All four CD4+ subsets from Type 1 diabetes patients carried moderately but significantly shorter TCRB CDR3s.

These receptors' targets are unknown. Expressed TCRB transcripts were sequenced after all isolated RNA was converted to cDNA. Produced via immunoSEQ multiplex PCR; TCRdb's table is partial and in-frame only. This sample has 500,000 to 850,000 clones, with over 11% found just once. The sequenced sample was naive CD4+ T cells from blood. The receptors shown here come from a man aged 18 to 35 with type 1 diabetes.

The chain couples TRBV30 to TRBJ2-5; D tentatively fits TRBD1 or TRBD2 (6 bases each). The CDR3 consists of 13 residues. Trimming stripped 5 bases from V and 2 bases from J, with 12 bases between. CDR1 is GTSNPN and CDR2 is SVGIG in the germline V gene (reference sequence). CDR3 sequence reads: CAWEGGGQETQYF. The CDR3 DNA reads TGTGCCTGGGAGGGGGGTGGTCAAGAGACCCAGTACTTC.

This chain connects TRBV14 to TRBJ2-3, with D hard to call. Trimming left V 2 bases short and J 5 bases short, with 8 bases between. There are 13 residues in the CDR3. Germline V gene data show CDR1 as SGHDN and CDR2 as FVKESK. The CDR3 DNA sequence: TGTGCCAGCAGCCAAAGTCACGGAGATACGCAGTATTTT. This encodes CASSQSHGDTQYF.

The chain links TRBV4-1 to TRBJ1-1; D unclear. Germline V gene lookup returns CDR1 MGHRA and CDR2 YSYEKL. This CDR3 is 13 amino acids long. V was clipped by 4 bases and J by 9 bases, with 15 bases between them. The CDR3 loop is CASSPLQEDKAFF. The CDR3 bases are TGCGCCAGCAGCCCACTCCAAGAGGATAAAGCTTTCTTT.

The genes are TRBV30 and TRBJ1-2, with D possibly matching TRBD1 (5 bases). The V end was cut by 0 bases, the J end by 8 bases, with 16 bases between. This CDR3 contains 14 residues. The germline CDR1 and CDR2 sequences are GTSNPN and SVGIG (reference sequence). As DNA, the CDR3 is TGTGCCTGGAGTGTATCGGCCAGGGTGGGCGGCTACACCTTC. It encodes CAWSVSARVGGYTF. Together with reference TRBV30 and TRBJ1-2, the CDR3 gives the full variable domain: SQTIHQWPATLVQPVGSPLSLECTVEGTSNPNLYWYRQAAGRGLQLLFYSVGIGQISSEVPQNLSASRPQDRQFILSSKKLLLSDSGFYLCAWSVSARVGGYTFGSGTRLTVV.

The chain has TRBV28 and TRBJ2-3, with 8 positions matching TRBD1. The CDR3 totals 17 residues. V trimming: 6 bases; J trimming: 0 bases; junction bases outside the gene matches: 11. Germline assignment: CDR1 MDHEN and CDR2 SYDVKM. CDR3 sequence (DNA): TGTGCCAGCAGGCCACCTAGACAGGGGCCTAGCACAGATACGCAGTATTTT. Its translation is CASRPPRQGPSTDTQYF.

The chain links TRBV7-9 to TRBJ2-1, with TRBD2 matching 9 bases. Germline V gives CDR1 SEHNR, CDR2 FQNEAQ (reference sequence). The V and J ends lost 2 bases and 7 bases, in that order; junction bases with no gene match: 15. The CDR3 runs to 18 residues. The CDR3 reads CASSLRAGGPSAKNEQFF. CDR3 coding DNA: TGTGCCAGCAGCTTACGGGCGGGAGGGCCAAGTGCGAAGAATGAGCAGTTCTTC.

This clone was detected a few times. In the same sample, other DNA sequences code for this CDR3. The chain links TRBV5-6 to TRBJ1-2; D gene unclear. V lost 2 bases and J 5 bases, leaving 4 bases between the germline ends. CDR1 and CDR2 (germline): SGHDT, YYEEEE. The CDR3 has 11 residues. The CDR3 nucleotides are TGTGCCAGCAGCTTAGGGTATGGCTACACCTTC. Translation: CASSLGYGYTF.

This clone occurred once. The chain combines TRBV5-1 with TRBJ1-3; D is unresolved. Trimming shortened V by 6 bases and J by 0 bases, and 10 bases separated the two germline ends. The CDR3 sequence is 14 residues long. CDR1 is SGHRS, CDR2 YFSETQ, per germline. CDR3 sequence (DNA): TGCGCCAGCATGGCCGGGGTCTCTGGAAACACCATATATTTT. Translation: CASMAGVSGNTIYF.

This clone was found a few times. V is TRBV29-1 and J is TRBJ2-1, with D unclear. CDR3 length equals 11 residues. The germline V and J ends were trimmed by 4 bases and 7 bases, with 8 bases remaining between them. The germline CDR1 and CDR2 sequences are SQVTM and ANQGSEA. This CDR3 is CSVAPRNEQFF. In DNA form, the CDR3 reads TGCAGCGTTGCCCCTAGGAATGAGCAGTTCTTC.

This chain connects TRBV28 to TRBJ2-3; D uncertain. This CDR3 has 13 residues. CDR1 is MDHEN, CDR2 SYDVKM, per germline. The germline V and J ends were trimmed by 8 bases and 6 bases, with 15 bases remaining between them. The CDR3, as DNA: TGTGCCAGCGCCCGGCCGGCCCCCGATACGCAGTATTTT. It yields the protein CASARPAPDTQYF.

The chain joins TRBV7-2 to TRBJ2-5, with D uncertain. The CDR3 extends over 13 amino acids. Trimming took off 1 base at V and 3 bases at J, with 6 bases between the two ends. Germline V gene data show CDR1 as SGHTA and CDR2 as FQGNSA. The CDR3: CASSLVVEETQYF. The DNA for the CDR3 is TGTGCCAGCAGCTTAGTTGTTGAAGAGACCCAGTACTTC.

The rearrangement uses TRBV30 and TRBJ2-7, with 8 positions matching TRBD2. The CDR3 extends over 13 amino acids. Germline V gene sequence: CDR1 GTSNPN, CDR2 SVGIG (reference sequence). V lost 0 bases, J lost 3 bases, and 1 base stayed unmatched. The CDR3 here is CAWSVRGGYEQYF. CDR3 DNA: TGTGCCTGGAGTGTCCGGGGGGGCTACGAGCAGTACTTC.

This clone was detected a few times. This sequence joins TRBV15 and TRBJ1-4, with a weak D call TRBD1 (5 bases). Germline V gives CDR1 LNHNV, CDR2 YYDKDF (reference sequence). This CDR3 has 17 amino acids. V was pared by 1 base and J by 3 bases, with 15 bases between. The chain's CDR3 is CATSRVWGRGANEKLFF. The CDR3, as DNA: TGTGCCACCAGCAGAGTTTGGGGGAGGGGAGCTAATGAAAAACTGTTTTTT.

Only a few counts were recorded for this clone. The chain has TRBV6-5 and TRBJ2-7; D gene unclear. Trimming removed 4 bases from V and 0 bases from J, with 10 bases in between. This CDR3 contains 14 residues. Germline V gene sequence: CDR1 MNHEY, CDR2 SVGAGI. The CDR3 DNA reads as TGTGCCAGCAGTTCACCGGCCAGCTCCTACGAGCAGTACTTC. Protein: CASSSPASSYEQYF.

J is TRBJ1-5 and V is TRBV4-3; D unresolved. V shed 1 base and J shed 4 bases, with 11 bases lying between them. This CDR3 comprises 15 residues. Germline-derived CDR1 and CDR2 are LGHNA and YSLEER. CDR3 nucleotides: TGCGCCAGCAGCCAAGTGCTCCAGCCGAATCAGCCCCAGCATTTT. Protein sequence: CASSQVLQPNQPQHF.

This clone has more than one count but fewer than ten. This CDR3 reads CASSFRLAGSYEQYF. As DNA, the CDR3 is TGTGCCAGCAGCTTCCGTCTAGCGGGGAGCTACGAGCAGTACTTC. This chain joins TRBV7-2 and TRBJ2-7, with 9 bases aligning to TRBD2. The CDR3 is 15 amino acids. Germline-derived CDR1 and CDR2 are SGHTA and FQGNSA. After removal of 3 bases from V and 3 bases from J, the junction contained 6 bases not matched to a gene.

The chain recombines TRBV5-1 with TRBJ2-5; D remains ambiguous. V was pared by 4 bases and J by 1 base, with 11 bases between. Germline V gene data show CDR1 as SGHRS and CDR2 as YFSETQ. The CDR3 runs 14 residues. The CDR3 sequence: CASSPQSVQETQYF. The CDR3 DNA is TGCGCCAGCAGCCCCCAATCGGTCCAAGAGACCCAGTACTTC.

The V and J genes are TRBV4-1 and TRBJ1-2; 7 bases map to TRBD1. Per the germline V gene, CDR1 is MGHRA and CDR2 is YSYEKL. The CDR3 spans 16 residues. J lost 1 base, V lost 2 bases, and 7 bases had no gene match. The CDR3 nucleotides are TGCGCCAGCAGCCAACCTAGGACAGGCCTTAACTATGGCTACACCTTC. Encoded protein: CASSQPRTGLNYGYTF.

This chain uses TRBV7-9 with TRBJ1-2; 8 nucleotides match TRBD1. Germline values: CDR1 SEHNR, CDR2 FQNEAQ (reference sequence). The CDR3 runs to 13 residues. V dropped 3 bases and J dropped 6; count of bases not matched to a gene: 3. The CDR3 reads CASSFQGADGYTF. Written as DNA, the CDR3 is TGTGCCAGCAGCTTTCAGGGGGCCGATGGCTACACCTTC.

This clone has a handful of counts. This chain's CDR3 is CASSPMATSGGDTQYF. CDR3 DNA sequence: TGTGCCAGCTCACCAATGGCGACTAGCGGGGGAGATACGCAGTATTTT. This rearrangement joins TRBV18 to TRBJ2-3; 12 bases fit TRBD2. This CDR3 has 16 amino acids. V trimming: 2 bases; J trimming: 5 bases; junction bases outside the gene matches: 5. Germline CDR1 reads KGHSH; CDR2 reads LQKENI.